One and the same sample provided the 2 T cell receptor beta chains below, sequenced in a study of blood T cells in healthy people across ages. Through a sample-barcoded 5' primer and a J-beta primer mix, a second PCR was run for 7 to 11 cycles. MiXCR, run by TCRdb on the 5' RACE reads, gives a single entry per CDR3 protein. Here the sample spans 2 million or so distinct CDR3 sequences, 49% being singletons. The sample was blood. These receptor sequences come from a middle-aged woman in good health.

Details on this clonotype: The junction does not match germline at one end; this may be a read error. This rearrangement joins TRBV11-2 to TRBJ1-6, with D possibly matching TRBD1 (5 bases). Germline V lookup: CDR1 SGHAT, CDR2 FQNNGV. The CDR3 runs to 19 residues. CDR3 residues: CATSWRTLSAVSYNSPLHF. Written as DNA, the CDR3 is TGTGCCACCAGCTGGCGGACACTCTCCGCCGTCTCCTATAATTCACCCCTCCACTTT.

This clonotype showed up just a few times. This rearrangement joins TRBV6-6 to TRBJ2-7; D may be TRBD2 (6 bases). With 0 bases removed from V and 5 bases from J, the gap between germline ends came to 17 bases. The CDR3 consists of 16 residues. Germline CDR1 MNHNY, CDR2 SVGAGI (reference sequence). The CDR3 sequence is CASSYSGLPPGDEQYF. DNA of the CDR3: TGTGCCAGCAGTTACTCGGGACTCCCACCCGGGGACGAGCAGTACTTC.